This T cell receptor (beta chain) comes out of a study of Graves' ophthalmopathy and Graves' hyperthyroidism. The germline gives CDR1 ENHRY, CDR2 SYGVKD. V dropped 5 bases and J dropped 5; count of bases not matched to a gene: 4. CDR3 size: 13 residues. The study amplified TCR beta CDR3 regions using RNA transcripts. HTBI primers were used in a first-round RT-PCR, which preceded a second-round multiplex PCR. MiXCR, applied by TCRdb to the multiplex PCR reads, yields one record per CDR3 protein. The sample consists of approximately 210,000 distinct CDR3 sequences, 25% to 30% of them appearing once. This clonotype occurred many times.

The receptor comes from a man between 50 and 59 years old with Graves' ophthalmopathy. Material for sequencing was peripheral blood. The chain uses TRBV10-3 and TRBJ2-5; 8 nucleotides line up with TRBD2. CDR3 nucleotide sequence: TGTGCCATCAGTCTCGGGGGGGGCGAGACCCAGTACTTC. Its translation: CAISLGGGETQYF.